A selection of T cell receptor beta chains follows, all from one sample in a study of a mutant IDH1 vaccine in newly diagnosed glioma. Sequenced by immunoSEQ multiplex PCR; TCRdb stores in-frame clones only, minus some. The table records fewer than 95,000 clones, roughly 77% of them present only once. The antigens these receptors bind are not known. This material consisted of PBMCs, taken from a glioma patient whose treatment included an IDH1 peptide vaccine. The receptor source for this set is a middle-aged man with glioma. Both conserved end residues are part of each CDR3. The order of the fields is CDR3 length, J gene, V gene, CDR3 protein.

>13|TRBJ1-2|TRBV28
CASSLLGIIGYTF
>13|TRBJ1-1|TRBV7-6
CASSGQPNTEAFF
>15|TRBJ2-7|TRBV28
CASSSDRRISYEQYF
>13|TRBJ2-1|TRBV4-1
CASSQVMGGEQFF
>14|TRBJ2-7|TRBV27
CASRTTGWHNEQYF
>14|TRBJ2-5|TRBV18
CASSPGIPEETQYF
>13|TRBJ1-1|TRBV5-1
CASSPNGYTEAFF
>14|TRBJ1-4|TRBV5-5
CASSLDGRGEKLFF
>13|TRBJ2-7|TRBV4-3
CASSPGRAYEQYF
>15|TRBJ2-4|TRBV28
CASSFLSGEGNIQYF
>14|TRBJ1-1|TRBV18
CASSQSGGADEAFF
>16|TRBJ2-3|TRBV5-1
CASSLLAGGPGDTQYF
>14|TRBJ1-3|TRBV5-8
CASSRGLNGNTIYF
>15|TRBJ1-1|TRBV6-5
CASSSPWRGNTEAFF
>15|TRBJ2-2|TRBV30
CAWRMRGKNTGELFF
>13|TRBJ2-3|TRBV5-5
CASRGTSMDTQYF
>12|TRBJ2-1|TRBV11-2
CASSLDPLASFF
>15|TRBJ2-7|TRBV4-3
CASSLRSTGHYEQYF
>14|TRBJ2-1|TRBV18
CASSIGGGVNEQFF
>13|TRBJ2-5|TRBV29-1
CSVAQGAWETQYF
>15|.|TRBV4-3
CASSQSTSELYEQYF
>14|TRBJ1-5|TRBV5-6
CASSWGPFNQPQHF
>13|TRBJ2-7|TRBV19
CASSIPGQLEQYF
>15|TRBJ2-3|TRBV2
CASSPLAGGTDTQYF
>15|TRBJ2-7|TRBV5-1
CASSLYGALPYEQYF
>13|TRBJ2-5|TRBV19
CASSKGYGETQYF
>12|TRBJ2-7|TRBV2
CASGQGVREQYF
>15|TRBJ2-1|TRBV7-2
CASSLGYGTHNEQFF
>16|TRBJ2-5|TRBV5-1
CASSSSVLTRLETQYF
>19|TRBJ2-6|TRBV7-2
CASSFGLAGGSPGANVLTF
>16|TRBJ2-3|TRBV10-3
CAISEVWAGPLDTQYF
>15|TRBJ1-6|TRBV5-8
CASSFEGTGGSPLHF
>13|TRBJ2-7|TRBV29-1
CSVEVRLGGEQYF
>12|TRBJ2-3|TRBV19
CASSTRQDTQYF
>16|TRBJ1-2|TRBV28
CASSLPTPRGDYGYTF
>13|TRBJ1-2|TRBV6-6
CASSYSLDYGYTF
>17|TRBJ1-3|TRBV7-9
CASSHPGTSRSGNTIYF
>16|TRBJ2-5|TRBV15
CATSRGERGVGETQYF
>16|TRBJ1-6|TRBV27
CASSPPAGARASPLHF
>16|TRBJ1-3|TRBV5-1
CASSLSTLISGNTIYF
>16|TRBJ1-5|TRBV7-6
CASSPLDRGSNQPQHF
>15|TRBJ2-1|TRBV9
CASSLGTLGHNEQFF
>13|TRBJ2-7|TRBV7-9
CASSFGSSYEQYF
>16|TRBJ1-4|TRBV9
CASSVAPRDPNEKLFF
>15|TRBJ2-3|TRBV7-9
CASSLASGGIDTQYF
>14|TRBJ2-3|TRBV28
CASRASGGTDTQYF
>17|TRBJ2-3|TRBV7-8
CASSLATAGGGTDTQYF
>13|TRBJ1-6|TRBV7-2
CASSFKGNSPLHF
>14|TRBJ2-7|TRBV7-9
CAIGRGQGPYEQYF
>14|TRBJ1-5|TRBV7-9
CASSFQREEEPQHF
>16|TRBJ1-2|TRBV7-2
CASSLSAGQGYYGYTF
>22|TRBJ2-7|TRBV7-8
CASSLLRFRPRGIAPSSYEQYF
>15|TRBJ2-3|TRBV7-9
CASSLRPLQSDTQYF